This T cell receptor beta chain was obtained from a study of blood T cell repertoires in COVID-19 (TCRdb year 2020). For context, the study as a whole: The collaborator samples originated in the United States, Italy and Spain and spanned the acute and convalescent phases of COVID-19. The prospective study material was composed of cDNA or gDNA derived from T cells, B-cell-depleted T cells, or PBMCs. The dataset comprised deeply sampled blood TCRbeta repertoires from subjects exposed to, actively infected with, or recovered from COVID-19. The repertoires were released in a freely available public database meant as a resource for research on the immune response to SARS-CoV-2. Samples came from the ongoing ImmuneRACE study (first 160 participants) plus 1,254 subjects from 6 global collaborators. A de-identified subject ID, COVID-19 status, age in years and sex were almost always included in the sample metadata. Where HLA class I and class II types were available, the types were taken from metadata supplied by the sample provider, not from assay-based typing. Broader findings and caveats from the paper: The quantity of clinical and demographic metadata differed by source and by participant and was supplied without curation.

As regards this clone: There is no known antigen for this receptor. No clone much larger than this one lies a single base away; base qualities are absent.

TCRbeta CDR3 regions were amplified from genomic DNA using the immunoSEQ Assay, a bias-controlled multiplex PCR. The original methods were these. The number of nucleated cells in each sample was estimated from the amplification of reference gene primers within the assay. Sequence reads were collapsed and filtered to measure the absolute abundance of every unique TCRbeta CDR3 rearrangement. For each sample, productive Simpson clonality was calculated as the square root of Simpson's diversity index over productive rearrangements. TCRdb retrieved this table from immuneACCESS and kept in-frame rearrangements only. Not all clones are present; in checked studies, unresolved V genes account for under half, and no reason is known for the remainder. D and trimming come from the DNA, and the V and J calls and clone size come from that table. Present in this sample are approximately 300,000 clones, over 75% of which were seen just once. The top ten clones comprise 1% of the sample.

The CDR3 holds 14 amino acids from the cysteine to the phenylalanine. Of all the DNA, just the CDR3 is kept, 42 bases in frame from base 1. From the germline V gene, CDR1 is KGHDR and CDR2 is SFDVKD. The V end loses 2 bases and the J end loses 7 bases, and a stretch of 13 bases separates them. Whole blood was collected in K2EDTA tubes by collaborating institutions according to the institutions' own protocols. For TCRbeta analysis, collaborators shipped samples as frozen whole blood, isolated PBMCs, or DNA extracted from either of those sample types. This clonotype was sampled from a man between 50 and 59 years old with active or convalescent COVID-19. The sequenced sample consisted of peripheral blood. The sequence is built from TRBV24-1 and TRBJ1-1; the D gene is perhaps TRBD1, from 5 matching bases. The base sequence is TGTGCCACCAGTGATTCAGGGTGGGGCGGTGAAGCTTTCTTT. Its coded protein is CATSDSGWGGEAFF.